These 25 T cell receptor beta chains came from one sample sequenced in a study of T cell responses to AZD1222 COVID-19 vaccine. TCRdb's table, derived via immunoSEQ multiplex PCR, lists solely in-frame clones and lacks some. Of 90,000 to 120,000 clones detected, about 85% appear once; the ten largest clones hold 4.5% to 5.5%. Sample: peripheral blood, taken 28 days after the second AZD1222 dose. The source of these receptors is an adult who received the AZD1222 COVID-19 vaccine.

V gene TRBV7-8 combines with J gene TRBJ1-6, with a tentative D call TRBD1 (5 bases). Per germline, CDR1 SGHVS and CDR2 FQNEAQ. There are 17 residues in the CDR3. With 0 bases removed from V and 2 bases from J, the gap between germline ends came to 11 bases. CDR3 nucleotides: TGTGCCAGCAGCTTAGCCGTGACAGATGCCTATAATTCACCCCTCCACTTT. Residues: CASSLAVTDAYNSPLHF. Using reference TRBV7-8 and TRBJ1-6 for the parts outside the CDR3, the full variable domain is GAGVSQSPRYKVAKRGQDVALRCDPISGHVSLFWYQQALGQGPEFLTYFQNEAQLDKSGLPSDRFFAERPEGSVSTLKIQRTQQEDSAVYLCASSLAVTDAYNSPLHFGNGTRLTVT.

The chain carries TRBV21-1 and TRBJ1-4. TRBV21-1 is a known pseudogene. The CDR3 runs to 17 residues. CDR3 DNA: TGTGCCAGCAGCAAAGTCTACAGGTCCGGAGGTGGTGAAAAACTGTTTTTT. It specifies CASSKVYRSGGGEKLFF.

This clone was counted a few times. The chain employs TRBV30 and TRBJ1-3, with D unresolved. CDR3 length: 12 residues. Germline CDR1 and CDR2: GTSNPN and SVGIG (reference sequence). V lost 4 bases to trimming and J lost 3 bases, with 7 bases between them. The CDR3 bases are TGTGCCTGGAAAGGAATTGGAAACACCATATATTTT. It specifies CAWKGIGNTIYF.

The rearrangement uses TRBV5-4 and TRBJ1-2, with a possible D match to TRBD1 (6 bases). Trimming removed 0 bases from V and 3 bases from J, with 15 bases in between. Germline values: CDR1 SGHNT, CDR2 YYREEE (reference sequence). The CDR3 is 16 amino acids. Here the CDR3 DNA reads TGTGCCAGCAGCTTGGAAGGGGGGGGTTCGGACTATGGCTACACCTTC. Translation: CASSLEGGGSDYGYTF.

CDR3 DNA sequence: TGTGCCAGCAGTGAAGGTAGCAGTGCCAGACAGCCCCAGCATTTT. Translating gives CASSEGSSARQPQHF. This sequence joins TRBV2 and TRBJ1-5; D is undetermined. Germline V gives CDR1 SNHLY, CDR2 FYNNEI. Trimming removed 1 base at V and 7 bases at J, with 14 bases between. The CDR3 has 15 amino acids.

This chain links TRBV7-2 with TRBJ1-2, with D possibly TRBD1 on 6 matching bases. V was cut by 7 bases and J by 6 bases, with 15 bases left in between. CDR3 size: 13 residues. Looked up from germline, CDR1 is SGHTA and CDR2 is FQGNSA. CDR3 region: CASTPRAGDGYTF. CDR3 in DNA: TGTGCCAGCACCCCGCGGGCAGGGGATGGCTACACCTTC. Complete variable domain (other parts from reference TRBV7-2 and TRBJ1-2): GAGVSQSPSNKVTEKGKDVELRCDPISGHTALYWYRQSLGQGLEFLIYFQGNSAPDKSGLPSDRFSAERTGGSVSTLTIQRTQQEDSAVYLCASTPRAGDGYTFGSGTRLTVV.

J is TRBJ2-4 and V is TRBV5-6; D not resolved. The V and J ends lost 4 bases and 5 bases respectively, with 10 bases between them. This CDR3 contains 13 residues. Germline CDR1 is SGHDT and CDR2 is YYEEEE. Here the CDR3 DNA reads TGTGCCAGCAGCCCGTCCCCAGAAAACATTCAGTACTTC. It yields the protein CASSPSPENIQYF.

The chain has TRBV11-2 and TRBJ2-1, with 7 bases lining up with TRBD2. Germline assignment: CDR1 SGHAT and CDR2 FQNNGV. V gave up 5 bases and J gave up 0 bases; unmatched junction bases: 1. This CDR3 region has 14 residues. The CDR3 reads CASSRDYSYNEQFF. The CDR3 nucleotides read TGTGCCAGCAGCCGGGACTACTCCTACAATGAGCAGTTCTTC.

The V call is TRBV7-8, the J call TRBJ2-1, with 8 bases identical to TRBD2. CDR1 and CDR2 (germline): SGHVS, FQNEAQ. J gave up 5 bases and V 2 bases, and 8 bases lay outside the gene matches. CDR3 size: 16 residues. The CDR3 sequence: CASSLFGGGTNNEQFF. For the CDR3, the DNA is TGTGCCAGCAGCTTATTTGGCGGGGGGACAAACAATGAGCAGTTCTTC.

Details on this clone: Other DNA sequences in the same sample also yield this CDR3. The chain employs TRBV27 and TRBJ2-2; TRBD1 or TRBD2 may be the D gene (6 bases each). Trimming removed 2 bases at V and 4 bases at J, with 17 bases between. The germline gives CDR1 MNHEY, CDR2 SMNVEV (reference sequence). The CDR3 loop spans 17 amino acids. The CDR3 is CASSLGSLKGGTGELFF. The CDR3 bases are TGTGCCAGCAGTTTAGGCTCGCTGAAGGGGGGCACCGGGGAGCTGTTTTTT.

The gene calls are TRBV30 and TRBJ2-7, with D perhaps being TRBD1 or TRBD2 (5 bases each). V lost 7 bases and J lost 7, with 26 bases in between. This CDR3 comprises 15 residues. Germline V gives CDR1 GTSNPN, CDR2 SVGIG (reference sequence). CDR3 protein: CAFASSPRRGWEQYF. The CDR3 DNA sequence: TGTGCCTTCGCCTCATCCCCGCGTCGGGGCTGGGAGCAGTACTTC. Supplemented by reference TRBV30 and TRBJ2-7, the full variable domain reads SQTIHQWPATLVQPVGSPLSLECTVEGTSNPNLYWYRQAAGRGLQLLFYSVGIGQISSEVPQNLSASRPQDRQFILSSKKLLLSDSGFYLCAFASSPRRGWEQYFGPGTRLTVT.

This clone was detected only once. The gene calls are TRBV6-5 and TRBJ2-7; 7 nucleotides match TRBD1. Germline loops: CDR1 MNHEY, CDR2 SVGAGI. The V and J ends lost 1 base and 3 bases, in that order; junction bases with no gene match: 6. The CDR3 is made up of 15 amino acids. The CDR3 bases are TGTGCCAGCAGTTACTTTGACAGGGCGGGCTACGAGCAGTACTTC. As protein: CASSYFDRAGYEQYF.

The CDR3 reads CASSLQGADYGYTF. DNA for the CDR3: TGTGCCAGCAGCTTACAGGGGGCTGACTATGGCTACACCTTC. The rearrangement uses TRBV5-5 and TRBJ1-2; 9 bases agree with TRBD1. The V and J ends lost 2 bases and 3 bases, in that order; junction bases with no gene match: 2. Germline CDR1 and CDR2: SGHKS and YYEKEE (reference sequence). The CDR3 is 14 amino acids.

In its sample, this clone was seen once. The chain has TRBV6-6 and TRBJ1-1; D gene ambiguous. The germline CDR1 and CDR2 sequences are MNHNY and SVGAGI (reference sequence). The CDR3 runs to 14 residues. V lost 0 bases and J 6 bases, leaving 11 bases between the germline ends. The CDR3 loop is CASSYSEPVSEAFF. CDR3 in DNA: TGTGCCAGCAGTTACTCGGAACCAGTGTCTGAAGCTTTCTTT.

J is TRBJ1-5 and V is TRBV4-1; TRBD1 agrees at 7 bases. This CDR3 has 16 residues. With V trimmed by 4 bases and J by 7 bases, 13 bases remained unmatched. The germline V gene encodes CDR1 MGHRA and CDR2 YSYEKL. The CDR3 region has the DNA TGCGCCAGCAGCCTGGAAGCGACAGGGAAGGGCCAGCCCCAGCATTTT. This sequence encodes CASSLEATGKGQPQHF.

The chain recombines TRBV7-2 with TRBJ1-2; 8 bases match TRBD1. This CDR3 contains 16 residues. V lost 3 bases, J lost 4 bases, and 10 bases stayed unmatched. Germline lookup yields CDR1 SGHTA and CDR2 FQGNSA. For the CDR3, the DNA is TGTGCCAGCAGCTTGGGGGGACAGGACGGTAGCTATGGCTACACCTTC. Protein sequence: CASSLGGQDGSYGYTF. The full variable domain, in which reference TRBV7-2 and TRBJ1-2 provide the parts outside the CDR3, is GAGVSQSPSNKVTEKGKDVELRCDPISGHTALYWYRQSLGQGLEFLIYFQGNSAPDKSGLPSDRFSAERTGGSVSTLTIQRTQQEDSAVYLCASSLGGQDGSYGYTFGSGTRLTVV.

The V and J genes are TRBV19 and TRBJ2-6, with D possibly matching TRBD2 (5 bases). Germline V gene data show CDR1 as LNHDA and CDR2 as SQIVND (reference sequence). The CDR3 spans 15 residues. Trimming took off 4 bases at V and 2 bases at J, with 9 bases between the two ends. CDR3 in DNA: TGTGCCAGTAGTACGGAGGCTACTGGGGCCAACGTCCTGACTTTC. Amino acid sequence: CASSTEATGANVLTF.

This sequence joins TRBV5-4 and TRBJ2-7, with D possibly TRBD2 on 5 matching bases. Germline V gives CDR1 SGHNT, CDR2 YYREEE (reference sequence). The V end lost 1 base, the J end lost 2 bases, and 7 bases lay between the germline ends. The CDR3 is 13 residues long. CDR3 residues: CASSLRGAYEQYF. CDR3 nucleotide sequence: TGTGCCAGCAGCTTGCGGGGAGCCTACGAGCAGTACTTC.

CDR3 nucleotides: TGCGCCAGCAGCTCGGGACTAGCGGGGTTCATCGATGAGCAGTTCTTC. It translates to CASSSGLAGFIDEQFF. V gene TRBV5-1 combines with J gene TRBJ2-1; 13 positions agree with TRBD2. The ends lost 3 bases at V and 8 bases at J; junction bases unmatched: 8. This CDR3 spans 16 amino acids. The germline CDR1 and CDR2 sequences are SGHRS and YFSETQ.

The chain combines TRBV19 with TRBJ1-2; D gene unclear. Germline-derived CDR1 and CDR2 are LNHDA and SQIVND (reference sequence). The CDR3 covers 10 residues. The ends were cut back, 6 bases at V and 7 bases at J, with 6 bases in the middle. CDR3 sequence reads: CASRAGGYTF. The CDR3, as DNA: TGTGCCAGTAGGGCGGGTGGCTACACCTTC.

The V and J genes are TRBV7-9 and TRBJ1-5; D call uncertain. Germline loops: CDR1 SEHNR, CDR2 FQNEAQ (reference sequence). This CDR3 region has 12 residues. Deletions cut 5 bases from V and 4 bases from J, with 6 bases between. DNA of the CDR3: TGTGCCAGCAGCGAGGGTAATCAGCCCCAGCATTTT. The encoded protein is CASSEGNQPQHF.

The chain uses TRBV6-5 and TRBJ2-5; unclear D gene. The CDR3 has 11 amino acids. Per germline, CDR1 MNHEY and CDR2 SVGAGI. V was trimmed by 6 bases and J by 5 bases, leaving 7 bases between them. Here the CDR3 reads CASRGAETQYF. CDR3 bases: TGTGCCAGCAGGGGCGCGGAGACCCAGTACTTC.

CDR3 DNA sequence: TGTGCCAGCAATACAATAGCGGGGGCCTCCTACGAGCAGTACTTC. Amino acid sequence: CASNTIAGASYEQYF. This chain uses TRBV6-5 with TRBJ2-7, with 9 bases lining up with TRBD2. Germline CDR1 is MNHEY and CDR2 is SVGAGI. This CDR3 has 15 amino acids. The ends lost 7 bases at V and 0 bases at J; junction bases unmatched: 7.

CDR3 protein: CASSLGGPVAGAKNIQYF. The CDR3 DNA follows: TGCGCCAGCAGCTTGGGGGGGCCGGTCGCCGGGGCCAAAAACATTCAGTACTTC. The V and J genes are TRBV5-1 and TRBJ2-4; weak D call: TRBD1 (6 bases). The CDR3 loop spans 18 amino acids. Trimming removed 0 bases from V and 1 base from J, with 17 bases in between. The germline V gene has CDR1 SGHRS and CDR2 YFSETQ.

The rearrangement links TRBV2 to TRBJ1-5; no firm D call. The CDR3 spans 14 residues. Germline CDR1 reads SNHLY; CDR2 reads FYNNEI. Deletions cut 4 bases from V and 0 bases from J, with 7 bases between. The CDR3 loop reads CASSGHYSNQPQHF. As DNA, the CDR3 is TGTGCCAGCAGTGGACATTATAGCAATCAGCCCCAGCATTTT.